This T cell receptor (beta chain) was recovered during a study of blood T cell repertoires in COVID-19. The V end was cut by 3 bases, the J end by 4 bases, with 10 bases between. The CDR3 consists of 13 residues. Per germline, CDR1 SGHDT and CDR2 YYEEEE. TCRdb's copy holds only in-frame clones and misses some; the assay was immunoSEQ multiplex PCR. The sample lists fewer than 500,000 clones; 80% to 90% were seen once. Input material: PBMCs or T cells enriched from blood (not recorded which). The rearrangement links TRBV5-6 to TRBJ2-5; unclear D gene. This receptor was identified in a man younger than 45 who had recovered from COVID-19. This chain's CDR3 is CASSSQFRETQYF. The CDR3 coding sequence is TGTGCCAGCAGCTCCCAGTTCAGAGAGACCCAGTACTTC.